These 23 T cell receptor beta chains share one sample of origin, sequenced in a study of tumor-infiltrating lymphocytes in primary liver carcinoma. Using a constant-region primer together with ProtoScript II reverse transcriptase, TCR beta cDNA was made from 500 to 650 ng of total RNA. ARM-PCR was slightly modified, and three nested multiplex PCR rounds with it gave rise to the TCR beta libraries. Forward primers for TRBV1-TRBV30 and a C-beta reverse primer served the first two PCR rounds, at about 9 cycles each. TCRdb passed the multiplex PCR reads through MiXCR, listing each CDR3 protein once. The data show around 21,000 distinct CDR3 sequences, approximately 72% seen once. The study co-extracted DNA and RNA from around 20-30 mg of unsorted bulk tissue. The sequencing sample was made of liver tumor tissue from sampling region 1. Specified subset: tumor region T1, superior pole. These receptors all stem from a man in his forties with primary liver carcinoma and hepatitis B virus infection.

For this clonotype: With a much larger clone just one base away, this may be a read error. The rearrangement links TRBV4-1 to TRBJ2-7; 8 bases fit TRBD2. This CDR3 has 15 residues. V lost 4 bases, J lost 5 bases, and 10 bases stayed unmatched. CDR1 is MGHRA, CDR2 YSYEKL, per germline. The CDR3 nucleotides are TGCGCCAGCAGCCGAGATGGCGGGGGGCGCGACGAGCAGTACTTC. This encodes CASSRDGGGRDEQYF.

The sample holds a few counts of this clonotype. One end of the junction does not line up with germline, which may come from a read error. The gene calls are TRBV11-2 and TRBJ2-7; weak D call: TRBD2 (5 bases). The CDR3 contains 15 residues. Germline V gives CDR1 SGHAT, CDR2 FQNNGV. The CDR3 is CAGSSSSGIAYEQYF. The CDR3 nucleotides are TGTGCCGGCAGCTCATCCTCGGGGATTGCCTACGAGCAGTACTTC.

As for this clonotype: This may be a read error, as it is one base from a much larger clone. The chain employs TRBV11-2 and TRBJ1-1; maybe TRBD1 (5 bases). Germline V gene lookup returns CDR1 SGHAT and CDR2 FQNNGV. Trimming removed 4 bases from V and 8 bases from J, with 14 bases in between. This CDR3 region has 13 residues. CDR3 protein: CASSSESGTEAFF. The CDR3 DNA is TGTGCCAGCAGCTCAGAATCAGGGACCGAAGCTTTCTTT. Full variable domain (rest looked up from reference TRBV11-2 and TRBJ1-1): EAGVAQSPRYKIIEKRQSVAFWCNPISGHATLYWYQQILGQGPKLLIQFQNNGVVDDSQLPKDRFSAERLKGVDSTLKIQPAKLEDSAVYLCASSSESGTEAFFGQGTRLTVV.

This clonotype turned up a few times. A junction boundary mismatches the germline segment, possibly from a read error. The V gene is TRBV11-2, the J gene TRBJ2-5; TRBD2 is a possible D gene (5 bases). The germline V gene encodes CDR1 SGHAT and CDR2 FQNNGV. This CDR3 is 18 amino acids long. The CDR3 loop is CVSRLARLALGKKETQYF. As DNA, the CDR3 is TGTGTCAGCAGGTTAGCGAGGCTAGCCCTAGGAAAAAAAGAGACCCAGTACTTC. The entire variable domain, with the rest obtained from reference TRBV11-2 and TRBJ2-5, is as follows: EAGVAQSPRYKIIEKRQSVAFWCNPISGHATLYWYQQILGQGPKLLIQFQNNGVVDDSQLPKDRFSAERLKGVDSTLKIQPAKLEDSAVYLCVSRLARLALGKKETQYFGPGTRLLVL.

This clonotype was observed a handful of times. One end of the junction fails to match germline, which may point to a read error. The V call is TRBV4-1, the J call TRBJ1-2; TRBD1 is a possible D gene (5 bases). The CDR3 covers 14 residues. The germline V gene encodes CDR1 MGHRA and CDR2 YSYEKL. CDR3 region: CASSQGDWNFGYTF. The CDR3 nucleotides read TGCGCCAGCAGCCAGGGGGACTGGAACTTTGGCTACACCTTC.

A single count supports this clonotype. Because it lacks the conserved phenylalanine or tryptophan at the end, this CDR3 is likely a read error. The V gene is TRBV4-1, the J gene TRBJ2-1, with no clear D. Germline V lookup: CDR1 MGHRA, CDR2 YSYEKL. This CDR3 is built from 15 residues. Trimming cost V 5 bases and J 5 bases, with 16 bases left between them. CDR3 DNA sequence: TGCGCCAGCAGCACGCTCGATAACAACAACAATGAGCAGTTCTTA. Its protein is CASSTLDNNNNEQFL.

This chain connects TRBV6-2 or TRBV6-3 to TRBJ2-1; tentative D call: TRBD2 (5 bases). Looked up from germline, CDR1 is MNHEY and CDR2 is SVGEGT. Trimming stripped 4 bases from V and 15 bases from J, with 22 bases between. CDR3 length equals 14 residues. The CDR3 region is CASSCRPDGNEGFF. The CDR3 DNA reads TGTGCCAGCAGTTGCCGACCCGACGGCAATGAGGGGTTCTTC.

This clonotype is labeled medium-sized (0.01 to 0.1%). The rearrangement joins TRBV11-2 to TRBJ2-5, with TRBD2 as a possible D gene (6 bases). The CDR3 is 16 amino acids. Looked up from germline, CDR1 is SGHAT and CDR2 is FQNNGV. Trimming cost V 6 bases and J 0 bases, with 17 bases left between them. CDR3 residues: CASRSRDSAHQETQYF. In DNA form, the CDR3 reads TGTGCCAGCAGATCCCGGGACTCGGCCCACCAAGAGACCCAGTACTTC.

CDR3 bases: TGTGCCAGCAGCCCCCAACGGGAAGGATCGGGTGAGCAGTTCTTC. Encoded protein: CASSPQREGSGEQFF. The rearrangement uses TRBV11-2 and TRBJ2-1, with a possible D match to TRBD2 (5 bases). Trimming removed 5 bases from V and 9 bases from J, with 20 bases in between. The germline gives CDR1 SGHAT, CDR2 FQNNGV. This CDR3 is built from 15 residues.

A word on this clonotype: One junction end does not reproduce the germline sequence, and a read error may be involved. The chain combines TRBV11-3 with TRBJ2-7, with D hard to call. Germline CDR1 SGHNT, CDR2 YENEEA. This CDR3 has 11 residues. CDR3 region: CVSSLRSEQYF. The CDR3 region has the DNA TGTGTCAGCAGCCTCCGGAGCGAGCAGTACTTC.

The chain recombines TRBV12-3 or TRBV12-4 with TRBJ2-7, with 7 bases identical to TRBD1. V was pared by 5 bases and J by 1 base, with 8 bases of the junction left unmatched. This CDR3 region has 15 residues. The DNA for the CDR3 is TGTGCCAGCAGTATGGATACAGGGGCGTCCTACGAGCAGTACTTC. Its protein is CASSMDTGASYEQYF.

Details on this clonotype: Mismatch with germline at one junction end may stem from a read error. This chain connects TRBV11-2 to TRBJ2-1; no definite D call. Germline V gene data show CDR1 as SGHAT and CDR2 as FQNNGV. CDR3 length: 14 amino acids. CDR3 residues: CASSLYRLISGQFF. The CDR3 coding sequence is TGTGCTAGCAGCTTATACCGGCTAATTAGTGGGCAGTTCTTC.

Regarding this clonotype: A much more abundant neighbour one base away suggests this may be a read error. This chain joins TRBV6-1 and TRBJ2-1; D perhaps matches TRBD2 (7 bases). Germline CDR1 is MNHNS and CDR2 is SASEGT. Trimming took off 1 base at V and 10 bases at J, with 11 bases between the two ends. There are 13 residues in the CDR3. The CDR3 protein is CASSEEGGDEQFF. The CDR3 region has the DNA TGTGCCAGCAGTGAAGAGGGGGGGGACGAGCAGTTCTTC.

As concerns this clonotype: One end of the junction fails to match germline, which may point to a read error. This chain uses TRBV11-2 with TRBJ2-7; D may be TRBD2 (5 bases). The V gene's germline CDR1 is SGHAT and CDR2 FQNNGV. This CDR3 region has 15 residues. CDR3 residues: CASSLSSGIAYDQYF. The CDR3 DNA reads TGTGCCAGCAGCTTATCCTCGGGGATTGCCTACGATCAGTATTTC.

Comments on this clonotype: A much larger clone lies one base from this, so it may be a read error. J is TRBJ2-3 and V is TRBV20-1; D is unclear. Germline assignment: CDR1 DFQATT and CDR2 SNEGSKA (reference sequence). CDR3 length: 15 residues. The CDR3 protein is CSAHPTRGRSDTQYF. In DNA, the CDR3 is TGCAGTGCCCACCCCACCCGAGGACGGTCAGATACGCAGTACTTT.

The genes are TRBV5-4 and TRBJ2-1; D remains unclear. This CDR3 comprises 13 residues. The germline V gene encodes CDR1 SGHNT and CDR2 YYREEE (reference sequence). Between the trimmed V and J ends, which lost 9 bases and 5 bases, there was a span of 15 bases. The CDR3 reads CANNLVFDNEQFF. CDR3 nucleotides: TGTGCCAATAACTTGGTATTCGACAATGAGCAGTTCTTC.

About this clonotype: No conserved phenylalanine or tryptophan ends this CDR3, so it is likely a read error. CDR3 loop: CASEGYEQYL. The CDR3 DNA sequence: TGTGCCAGCGAAGGCTACGAGCAGTACCTC. This sequence joins TRBV11-2 and TRBJ2-7, with D unresolved. This CDR3 is built from 10 residues. Germline lookup yields CDR1 SGHAT and CDR2 FQNNGV. The V gene lost 8 bases and the J gene lost 3 bases, with 5 bases spanning the gap.

The chain employs TRBV4-3 and TRBJ2-1, with TRBD2 matching 10 bases. The V segment lost 3 bases and the J segment 6 bases; nucleotides outside the gene matches: 8. CDR3 size: 16 residues. Germline V gene data show CDR1 as LGHNA and CDR2 as YSLEER. Written as DNA, the CDR3 is TGCGCCAGCAGCCATGCGGGACTAGCGCTGAGCAATGAGCAGTTCTTC. Residues: CASSHAGLALSNEQFF.

In regard to this clonotype: Germline and junction disagree at one end, which may indicate a read error. The chain links TRBV2 to TRBJ2-6; TRBD1 is a possible D gene (5 bases). The V gene's germline CDR1 is SNHLY and CDR2 FYNNEI. The CDR3 sequence is 19 residues long. CDR3 residues: CASSERLAPTTSGANVLTF. CDR3 sequence (DNA): TGTGCCAGCAGTGAACGTTTGGCCCCCACCACATCTGGGGCCAATGTCCTGACTTTC.

As for this clonotype: The junction and the germline gene differ at one end; a read error may be behind it. The rearrangement uses TRBV10-3 and TRBJ1-5, with D hard to call. From germline, CDR1 is ENHRY and CDR2 SYGVKD. The CDR3 is made up of 14 amino acids. CDR3 in amino acids: CAIGEYDGDQRQHF. DNA of the CDR3: TGTGCCATCGGTGAGTATGATGGCGATCAGCGCCAGCATTTT.

The chain couples TRBV12-3 or TRBV12-4 to TRBJ2-7; 9 bases map to TRBD1. This CDR3 contains 15 residues. V was pared by 5 bases and J by 1 base, with 6 bases of the junction left unmatched. CDR3 nucleotides: TGTGCCAGCAGTACTGGGACAGGGAGGTCCTACGAGCAGTACTTC. Translated, it gives CASSTGTGRSYEQYF.

This clonotype was seen a few times. The rearrangement uses TRBV14 and TRBJ1-1, with no clear D. This CDR3 contains 14 residues. Trimming took 6 bases from V and 8 from J, leaving 19 bases between them. Germline V gives CDR1 SGHDN, CDR2 FVKESK. The CDR3 loop is CASRPREGNSEAFF. The CDR3 nucleotides are TGTGCCAGCAGGCCCCGGGAGGGAAACAGCGAAGCTTTCTTT.

For this clonotype: The CDR3 carries no conserved terminal phenylalanine or tryptophan, so it likely arises from a read error. V usage is TRBV11-2 and J usage is TRBJ1-2; D is possibly TRBD1 (6 bases). Germline lookup yields CDR1 SGHAT and CDR2 FQNNGV. This CDR3 comprises 16 residues. This CDR3 is CASSICPGQSNFGYTL. The CDR3 region has the DNA TGTGCCAGCAGCATATGTCCCGGACAGTCTAACTTTGGCTACACCTTA.